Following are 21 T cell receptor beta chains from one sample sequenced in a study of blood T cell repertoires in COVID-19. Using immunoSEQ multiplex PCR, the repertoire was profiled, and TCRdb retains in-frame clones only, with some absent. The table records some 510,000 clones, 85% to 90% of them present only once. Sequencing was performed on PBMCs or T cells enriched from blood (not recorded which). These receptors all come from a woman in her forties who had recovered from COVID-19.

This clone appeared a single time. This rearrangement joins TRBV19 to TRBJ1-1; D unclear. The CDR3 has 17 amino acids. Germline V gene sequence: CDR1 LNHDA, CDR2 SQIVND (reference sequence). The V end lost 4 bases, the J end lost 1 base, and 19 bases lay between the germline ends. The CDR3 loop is CASSRTSSRMSNTEAFF. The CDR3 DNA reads TGTGCCAGTAGTAGGACTTCGTCCCGTATGTCGAACACTGAAGCTTTCTTT. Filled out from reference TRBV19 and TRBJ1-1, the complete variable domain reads DGGITQSPKYLFRKEGQNVTLSCEQNLNHDAMYWYRQDPGQGLRLIYYSQIVNDFQKGDIAEGYSVSREKKESFPLTVTSAQKNPTAFYLCASSRTSSRMSNTEAFFGQGTRLTVV.

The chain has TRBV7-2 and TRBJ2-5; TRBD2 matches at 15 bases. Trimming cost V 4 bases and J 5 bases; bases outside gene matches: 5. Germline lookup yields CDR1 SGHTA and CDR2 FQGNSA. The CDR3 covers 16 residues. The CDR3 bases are TGTGCCAGCAGCTCCGGACTAGCGGGAGGGCGCGAGACCCAGTACTTC. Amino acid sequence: CASSSGLAGGRETQYF.

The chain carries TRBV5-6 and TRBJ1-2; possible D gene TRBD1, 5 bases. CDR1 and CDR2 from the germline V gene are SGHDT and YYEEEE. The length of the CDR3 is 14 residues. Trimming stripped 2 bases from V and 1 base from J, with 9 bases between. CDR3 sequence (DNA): TGTGCCAGCAGCTTTGGTCAGGGTAACTATGGCTACACCTTC. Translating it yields CASSFGQGNYGYTF.

DNA of the CDR3: TGCGCCAGCAGTGAGAGCGGCGGGAGTACTAATGAGCAGTTCTTC. This encodes CASSESGGSTNEQFF. V and J are TRBV10-1 and TRBJ2-1; the match to TRBD2 covers 7 bases. Trimming cost V 2 bases and J 7 bases; bases outside gene matches: 8. CDR1 and CDR2 from the germline V gene are WNHNN and SYGVQD (reference sequence). CDR3 length: 15 residues.

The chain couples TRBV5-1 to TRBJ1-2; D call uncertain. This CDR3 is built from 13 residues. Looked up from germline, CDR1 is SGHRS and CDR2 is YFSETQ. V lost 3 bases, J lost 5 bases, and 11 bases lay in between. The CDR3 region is CASSSGLIYGYTF. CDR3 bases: TGCGCCAGCAGCTCCGGACTGATATATGGCTACACCTTC. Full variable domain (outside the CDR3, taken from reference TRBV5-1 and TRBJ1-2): KAGVTQTPRYLIKTRGQQVTLSCSPISGHRSVSWYQQTPGQGLQFLFEYFSETQRNKGNFPGRFSGRQFSNSRSEMNVSTLELGDSALYLCASSSGLIYGYTFGSGTRLTVV.

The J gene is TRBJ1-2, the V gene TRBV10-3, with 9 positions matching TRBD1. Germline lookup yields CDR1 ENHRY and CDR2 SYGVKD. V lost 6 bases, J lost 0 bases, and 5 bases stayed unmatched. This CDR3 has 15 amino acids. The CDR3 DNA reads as TGTGCCATCAGAGGGGGGACAGGGTCTAACTATGGCTACACCTTC. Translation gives CAIRGGTGSNYGYTF.

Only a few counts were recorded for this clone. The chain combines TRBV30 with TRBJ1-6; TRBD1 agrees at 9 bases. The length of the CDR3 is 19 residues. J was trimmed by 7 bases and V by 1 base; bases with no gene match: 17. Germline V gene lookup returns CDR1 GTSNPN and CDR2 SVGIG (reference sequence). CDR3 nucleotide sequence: TGTGCCTGGAGTGGCTTCTTTTTTAGGACAGGGGCGGGGAATTCACCCCTCCACTTT. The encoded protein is CAWSGFFFRTGAGNSPLHF.

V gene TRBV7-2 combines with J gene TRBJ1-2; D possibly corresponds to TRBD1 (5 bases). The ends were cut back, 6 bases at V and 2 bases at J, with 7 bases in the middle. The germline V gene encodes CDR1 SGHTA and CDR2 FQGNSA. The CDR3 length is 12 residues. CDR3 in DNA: TGTGCCAGCAGGACAGACAACTATGGCTACACCTTC. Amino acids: CASRTDNYGYTF.

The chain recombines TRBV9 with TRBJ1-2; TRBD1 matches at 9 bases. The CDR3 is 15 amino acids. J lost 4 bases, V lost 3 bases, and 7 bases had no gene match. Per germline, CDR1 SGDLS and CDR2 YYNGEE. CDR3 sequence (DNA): TGTGCCAGCAGCGAGGGGGACAGGGCGACCTATGGCTACACCTTC. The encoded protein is CASSEGDRATYGYTF. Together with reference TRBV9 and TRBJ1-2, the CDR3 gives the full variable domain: DSGVTQTPKHLITATGQRVTLRCSPRSGDLSVYWYQQSLDQGLQFLIQYYNGEERAKGNILERFSAQQFPDLHSELNLSSLELGDSALYFCASSEGDRATYGYTFGSGTRLTVV.

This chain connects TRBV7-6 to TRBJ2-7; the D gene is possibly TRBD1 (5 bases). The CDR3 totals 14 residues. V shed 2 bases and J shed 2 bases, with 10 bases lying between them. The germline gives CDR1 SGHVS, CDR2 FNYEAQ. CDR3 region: CASSLSQEPYEQYF. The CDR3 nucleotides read TGTGCCAGCAGCTTATCACAGGAACCCTACGAGCAGTACTTC.

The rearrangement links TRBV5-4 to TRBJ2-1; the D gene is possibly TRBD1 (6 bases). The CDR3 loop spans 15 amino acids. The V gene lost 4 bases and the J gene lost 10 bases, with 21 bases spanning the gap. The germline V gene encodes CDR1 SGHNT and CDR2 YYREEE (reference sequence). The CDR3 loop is CASSATTGIPKEQFF. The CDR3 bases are TGTGCCAGCAGCGCGACAACAGGGATCCCCAAGGAGCAGTTCTTC.

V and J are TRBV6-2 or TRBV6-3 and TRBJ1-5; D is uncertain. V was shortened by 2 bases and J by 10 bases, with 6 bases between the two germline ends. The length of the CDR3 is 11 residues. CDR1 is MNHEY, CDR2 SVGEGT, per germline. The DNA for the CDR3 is TGTGCCAGCAGTTACCCGAGCCCCCAGCATTTT. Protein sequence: CASSYPSPQHF.

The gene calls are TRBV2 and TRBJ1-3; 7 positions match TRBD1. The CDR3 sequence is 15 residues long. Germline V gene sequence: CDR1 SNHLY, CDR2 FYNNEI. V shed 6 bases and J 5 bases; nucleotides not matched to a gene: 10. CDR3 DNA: TGTGCCAGCAGCTCCTCAACAGGGGTGAGAAACACCATATATTTT. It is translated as CASSSSTGVRNTIYF.

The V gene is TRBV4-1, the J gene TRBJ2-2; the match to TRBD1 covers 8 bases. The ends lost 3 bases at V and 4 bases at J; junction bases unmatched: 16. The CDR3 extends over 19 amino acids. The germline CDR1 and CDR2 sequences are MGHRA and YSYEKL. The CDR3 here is CASSHPAPGQDLSTGELFF. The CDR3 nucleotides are TGCGCCAGCAGCCATCCCGCACCGGGACAGGACCTTAGCACCGGGGAGCTGTTTTTT.

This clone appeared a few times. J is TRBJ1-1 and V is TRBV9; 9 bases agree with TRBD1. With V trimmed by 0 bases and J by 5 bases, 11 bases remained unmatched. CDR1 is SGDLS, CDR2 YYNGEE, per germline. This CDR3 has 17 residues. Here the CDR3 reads CASSVVTGTGKGTEAFF. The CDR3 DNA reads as TGTGCCAGCAGCGTAGTAACCGGGACAGGGAAGGGGACTGAAGCTTTCTTT.

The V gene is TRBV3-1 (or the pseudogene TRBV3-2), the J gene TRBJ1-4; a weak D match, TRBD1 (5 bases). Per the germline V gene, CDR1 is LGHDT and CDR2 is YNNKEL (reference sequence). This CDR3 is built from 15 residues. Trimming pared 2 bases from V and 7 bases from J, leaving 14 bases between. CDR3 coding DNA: TGTGCCAGCAGCCAAACCGGGACTTCCACTGAAAAACTGTTTTTT. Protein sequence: CASSQTGTSTEKLFF.

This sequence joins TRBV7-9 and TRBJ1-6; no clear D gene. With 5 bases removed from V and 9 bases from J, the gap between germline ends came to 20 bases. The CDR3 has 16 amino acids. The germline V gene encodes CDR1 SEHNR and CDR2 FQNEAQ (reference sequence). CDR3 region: CASSPAGGGVSSPLHF. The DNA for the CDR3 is TGTGCCAGCAGCCCAGCGGGAGGCGGAGTAAGTTCACCCCTCCACTTT.

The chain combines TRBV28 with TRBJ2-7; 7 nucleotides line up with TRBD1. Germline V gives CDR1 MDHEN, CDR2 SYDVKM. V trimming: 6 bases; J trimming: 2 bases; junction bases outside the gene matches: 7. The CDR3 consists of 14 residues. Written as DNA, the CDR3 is TGTGCCAGCAGACCCGGACAGGAACCCTACGAGCAGTACTTC. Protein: CASRPGQEPYEQYF.

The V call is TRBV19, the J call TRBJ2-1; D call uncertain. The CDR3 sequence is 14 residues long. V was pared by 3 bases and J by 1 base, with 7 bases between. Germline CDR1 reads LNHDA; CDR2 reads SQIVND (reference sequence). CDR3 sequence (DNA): TGTGCCAGTAGTATTGGGCAGTCCTACAATGAGCAGTTCTTC. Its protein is CASSIGQSYNEQFF.

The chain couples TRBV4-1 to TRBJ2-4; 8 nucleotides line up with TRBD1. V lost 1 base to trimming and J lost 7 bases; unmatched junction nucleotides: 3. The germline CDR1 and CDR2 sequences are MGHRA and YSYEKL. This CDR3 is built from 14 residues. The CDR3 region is CASSQGTGSNIQYF. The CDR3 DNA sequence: TGCGCCAGCAGCCAAGGGACAGGGAGTAACATTCAGTACTTC.

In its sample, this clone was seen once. In nucleotides, the CDR3 is TGTGCCAGCAGTGAGAACATGAGACTAGCATTTTCCTACAATGAGCAGTTCTTC. Protein sequence: CASSENMRLAFSYNEQFF. V usage is TRBV27 and J usage is TRBJ2-1; 7 positions agree with TRBD2. The CDR3 consists of 18 residues. V shed 5 bases, J shed 1 base, and the junction held 14 bases outside the gene matches. In germline, CDR1 is MNHEY, CDR2 SMNVEV (reference sequence).